This T cell receptor beta chain was sequenced in a study of vaccination and CD4 T cells after COVID-19. Study at large: Four females and six males made up the convalescents, two of whom were Hispanic.

With the Oncomine TCR Beta short-read assay, DNA from cultured CD4+ T cells was sequenced. TCRdb re-called the PCR reads through MiXCR, storing one row per CDR3 protein. The sample consists of some 7,700 distinct CDR3 sequences, 60% to 80% of them appearing once. Notes on this clonotype: Its antigen is not known.

Treatment indicated: approximately nine-day PBMC culture with coronavirus spike peptide pools or control peptides (ViraFEST assay). Half of the medium was exchanged for fresh IL-2 medium, first on day 3 and then on day 7. The CDR3 totals 15 residues. The germline CDR1 and CDR2 sequences are MNHEY and SVGEGT. V was clipped by 2 bases and J by 8 bases, with 18 bases between them. This chain connects TRBV6-2 or TRBV6-3 to TRBJ1-1; D might be TRBD1 (5 bases). The receptor's source is a human donor with COVID-19. Specimen: cultured CD4+ T cells from blood, collected after SARS-CoV-2 vaccination. The chain's CDR3 is CASSYPTGGVYEAFF. CDR3 nucleotides: TGTGCCAGCAGTTACCCTACCGGGGGGGTCTACGAAGCTTTCTTT.